The 3 T cell receptor beta chains presented below share a single source sample, sequenced in a study of identical twins (dated by TCRdb to 2015 to 2016). Libraries were built with 5' RACE. TCRdb shows the sequencer as Illumina HiSeq 2000. TCRdb ran its own pipeline on the public reads, namely fastp trimming at Q25 and MiXCR clone calling, and kept in-frame beta chains. CDR3 protein sequences are deduplicated, and each keeps its most common genes and DNA. This sample gives hundreds of thousands of distinct CDR3 sequences in total; roughly an eighth of them show up just once. The ten largest make up around 9% of the sample. The sequenced material came from memory (CD45RO+) T cells sorted from blood. Taken with the paper, the label for cell subset or site translates to: CD45RO+ enriched T cells. Receptors were obtained from a woman aged 18-29 years in good health.

This chain joins TRBV4-3 and TRBJ2-6; D uncertain. Germline V CDR1 and CDR2: LGHNA, YSLEER. Trimming removed 4 bases at V and 2 bases at J, with 9 bases between. The CDR3 contains 15 residues. CDR3 loop: CASSRNVAGANVLTF. CDR3 in DNA: TGCGCCAGCAGCCGAAATGTGGCTGGGGCCAACGTCCTGACTTTC.

This clonotype was seen many times. The V gene is TRBV27, the J gene TRBJ1-5; D unresolved. Trimming removed 7 bases at V and 0 bases at J, with 4 bases between. In germline, CDR1 is MNHEY, CDR2 SMNVEV (reference sequence). The CDR3 runs 12 residues. For the CDR3, the DNA is TGTGCCAGCAAATCTAGCAATCAGCCCCAGCATTTT. Protein product: CASKSSNQPQHF.

The V and J genes are TRBV6-5 and TRBJ1-2; TRBD1 is a possible D gene (6 bases). The CDR3 contains 16 residues. CDR1 is MNHEY, CDR2 SVGAGI, per germline. V was pared by 0 bases and J by 2 bases, with 13 bases between. The CDR3 protein is CASSYSIWGPNYGYTF. The CDR3 coding sequence is TGTGCCAGCAGTTACTCGATATGGGGGCCGAACTATGGCTACACCTTC.